Listed below are T cell receptor beta chains from one sample, sequenced in a study of blood T cell repertoires in COVID-19. The data were produced by immunoSEQ multiplex PCR, yet TCRdb's version contains in-frame clones alone and is incomplete. The sample consists of around 130,000 clones, 85% of them appearing once. Sequenced material: peripheral blood. Receptors were obtained from a man in his fifties with acute or convalescent COVID-19. Both conserved end residues are trimmed from each CDR3. Each record gives: J gene, V gene, CDR3 length, clone size, CDR3 protein. Clone size appears in some rows only: once, few, many, or a class for an expanded clone.

TRBJ2-3 TRBV19 12 . ASMKGFSTDTQY
TRBJ2-5 TRBV10-3 13 . AISELGQGRETQY
TRBJ1-4 TRBV7-9 13 . ASRQTGQENEKLF
TRBJ2-7 TRBV19 14 . ASSTSDRGYAYEQY
TRBJ2-1 TRBV27 13 . ASSLRSLGYNEQF
TRBJ2-7 TRBV6-5 12 . ASSLPSASREQY
TRBJ2-3 TRBV5-1 13 . ASSWTSGGTDTQY
TRBJ2-3 TRBV7-3 11 . ASSLPGTDTQY
TRBJ1-4 TRBV7-9 13 . ASSLGTGGNEKLF
TRBJ1-5 TRBV6-5 13 . ASTPGQARNQPQH
TRBJ1-5 TRBV3-1/TRBV3-2 11 . ASGNRGNQPQH
TRBJ1-2 TRBV19 10 . ASKEQKAGYT
TRBJ2-7 TRBV19 15 few ASSIDGAGGPLDEQY
TRBJ1-2 TRBV7-9 13 . ASSLFSGQGYGYT
TRBJ1-1 TRBV6-4 11 . ASSDTGQGKAF
TRBJ1-6 TRBV6-5 13 once ASSFRTGYNSPLH
TRBJ1-6 TRBV18 14 once ASSPRGQGGGSPLH
TRBJ2-3 TRBV19 14 once ASSTAGTSGRDTQY
TRBJ1-1 TRBV27 10 . ASSLPGREAF